Each of the 13 T cell receptor beta chains below was sequenced from the same sample in a study of cytotoxic CD8 clonotypes in ibrutinib-treated CLL. Clones were read by immunoSEQ multiplex PCR, and TCRdb kept only the in-frame ones, dropping some. Of approximately 300,000 clones in the sample, more than 65% are singletons; the top ten hold approximately 7%. The sample in question was PBMCs, obtained before ibrutinib treatment. The receptors here all came from a human donor with chronic lymphocytic leukemia.

This chain links TRBV5-4 with TRBJ2-7, with 7 bases matching TRBD1. The CDR3 is made up of 14 amino acids. The J segment lost 2 bases and the V segment lost 3 bases, leaving 5 bases of the junction unmatched. CDR1 is SGHNT and CDR2 is YYREEE in the germline V gene (reference sequence). The CDR3 region has the DNA TGTGCCAGCAGCTCGACAGGGATCGCCTACGAGCAGTACTTC. Translation gives CASSSTGIAYEQYF.

V and J are TRBV7-9 and TRBJ2-7; TRBD1 aligns across 8 bases. Germline loops: CDR1 SEHNR, CDR2 FQNEAQ (reference sequence). The CDR3 loop spans 15 amino acids. V gave up 2 bases and J gave up 1 base; unmatched junction bases: 4. In nucleotides, the CDR3 is TGTGCCAGCAGCTTACCAGGGGGCTTATCCTACGAGCAGTACTTC. It codes for CASSLPGGLSYEQYF.

This clone came up once. Within the sample, other DNA sequences also encode this same CDR3. The rearrangement uses TRBV5-1 and TRBJ2-7; D is undetermined. The CDR3 has 14 amino acids. V was pared by 0 bases and J by 0 bases, with 7 bases between. The V gene's germline CDR1 is SGHRS and CDR2 YFSETQ. This CDR3 reads CASSLGPASYEQYF. The CDR3 region has the DNA TGCGCCAGCAGCTTGGGGCCGGCCTCCTACGAGCAGTACTTC.

The chain recombines TRBV18 with TRBJ1-1; TRBD1 matches at 7 bases. The germline V gene encodes CDR1 KGHSH and CDR2 LQKENI. The trim removed 6 bases at V and 1 base at J, leaving 11 bases unmatched. The length of the CDR3 is 16 residues. This CDR3 reads CASSQSLDRRNTEAFF. The CDR3 nucleotides read TGTGCCAGCTCCCAATCGCTGGACAGGAGGAACACTGAAGCTTTCTTT.

The chain employs TRBV29-1 and TRBJ2-1; TRBD2 might be the D (6 bases). V shed 6 bases and J shed 9 bases, with 15 bases lying between them. The germline CDR1 and CDR2 sequences are SQVTM and ANQGSEA. The CDR3 consists of 12 residues. Written as DNA, the CDR3 is TGCAGCGTCACAGCCCCCGGGAGTGAGCAGTTCTTC. Residues: CSVTAPGSEQFF.

This clone came up a few times. The chain links TRBV7-2 to TRBJ1-1, with D possibly being TRBD1 (6 bases). The germline V gene has CDR1 SGHTA and CDR2 FQGNSA. Trimming left V 3 bases short and J 0 bases short, with 11 bases between. The CDR3 consists of 15 residues. The CDR3 is CASSFADRLNTEAFF. In DNA form, the CDR3 reads TGTGCCAGCAGCTTTGCGGACAGACTGAACACTGAAGCTTTCTTT.

V is TRBV4-3 and J is TRBJ2-1, with 10 bases matching TRBD1. Germline CDR1 reads LGHNA; CDR2 reads YSLEER. Losses at the gene ends were 2 bases for V and 7 bases for J; bases not matched to a gene: 11. CDR3 length: 17 residues. CDR3 in amino acids: CASSQLLPRTGGNEQFF. The CDR3 DNA follows: TGCGCCAGCAGCCAACTGCTCCCAAGGACAGGGGGAAATGAGCAGTTCTTC.

This sequence joins TRBV18 and TRBJ1-2; D is perhaps TRBD1 (5 bases). The length of the CDR3 is 17 residues. Per germline, CDR1 KGHSH and CDR2 LQKENI. Between the trimmed V and J ends, which lost 2 bases and 0 bases, there was a span of 16 bases. Here the CDR3 reads CASSPANPGLANYGYTF. CDR3 DNA: TGTGCCAGCTCACCAGCCAACCCGGGACTAGCTAACTATGGCTACACCTTC.

This chain connects TRBV15 to TRBJ1-1; 7 bases align to TRBD1. The CDR3 extends over 11 amino acids. Germline trimming cut 6 bases from V and 5 bases from J; bases unmatched to any gene: 0. Germline V lookup: CDR1 LNHNV, CDR2 YYDKDF (reference sequence). CDR3 amino acids: CATRQGTEAFF. The DNA of the CDR3 is TGTGCCACCAGACAGGGGACTGAAGCTTTCTTT. The full variable domain, with the rest looked up from reference TRBV15 and TRBJ1-1, is DAMVIQNPRYQVTQFGKPVTLSCSQTLNHNVMYWYQQKSSQAPKLLFHYYDKDFNNEADTPDNFQSRRPNTSFCFLDIRSPGLGDTAMYLCATRQGTEAFFGQGTRLTVV.

The J gene is TRBJ1-3, the V gene TRBV7-2; TRBD1 aligns across 8 bases. V shed 3 bases, J shed 4 bases, and the junction held 8 bases outside the gene matches. CDR1 SGHTA and CDR2 FQGNSA come from the germline V gene. The CDR3 consists of 16 residues. The CDR3 loop reads CASSFRRQGRGNTIYF. The CDR3 DNA reads TGTGCCAGCAGCTTCCGAAGACAGGGGAGAGGAAACACCATATATTTT.

The gene calls are TRBV29-1 and TRBJ2-7; D might be TRBD1 (6 bases). The V gene lost 6 bases and the J gene lost 3 bases, with 15 bases spanning the gap. This CDR3 comprises 13 residues. Germline V lookup: CDR1 SQVTM, CDR2 ANQGSEA. In DNA, the CDR3 is TGCAGCGTCAGCACCGGGACAAACTACGAGCAGTACTTC. Amino acid sequence: CSVSTGTNYEQYF.

This chain uses TRBV11-2 with TRBJ1-3; D call uncertain. In germline, CDR1 is SGHAT, CDR2 FQNNGV. V was trimmed by 5 bases and J by 0 bases, leaving 8 bases between them. The CDR3 length is 14 residues. In DNA, the CDR3 is TGTGCCAGCAGCCGCGGGCACTCTGGAAACACCATATATTTT. It encodes CASSRGHSGNTIYF.

CDR3 bases: TGTGCCAGCAGCCCAACCGCGGGACCGGGGAGAAACACCATATATTTT. Translated, it gives CASSPTAGPGRNTIYF. The V gene is TRBV7-9, the J gene TRBJ1-3, with D perhaps TRBD1 (5 bases). There are 16 residues in the CDR3. Per the germline V gene, CDR1 is SEHNR and CDR2 is FQNEAQ (reference sequence). V shed 5 bases and J shed 5 bases, with 19 bases lying between them.